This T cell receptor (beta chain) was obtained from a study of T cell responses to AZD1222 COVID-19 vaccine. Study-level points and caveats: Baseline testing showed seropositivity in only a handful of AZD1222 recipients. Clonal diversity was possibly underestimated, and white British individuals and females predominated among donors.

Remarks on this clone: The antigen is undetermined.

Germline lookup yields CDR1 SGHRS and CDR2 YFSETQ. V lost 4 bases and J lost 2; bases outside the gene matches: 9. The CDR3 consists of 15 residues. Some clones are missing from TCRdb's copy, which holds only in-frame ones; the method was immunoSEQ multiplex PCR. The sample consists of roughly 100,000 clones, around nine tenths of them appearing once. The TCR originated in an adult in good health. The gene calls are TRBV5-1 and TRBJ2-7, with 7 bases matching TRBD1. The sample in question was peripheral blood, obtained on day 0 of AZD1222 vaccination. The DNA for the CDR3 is TGCGCCAGCAGCCCCCCGGGACAGCCGCCCTACGAGCAGTACTTC. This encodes CASSPPGQPPYEQYF.